This passage covers 18 T cell receptor beta chains from one sample sequenced in a study of vaccination and CD4 T cells after COVID-19 (dated by TCRdb to between 2021 and 2023). For these receptors, no antigen is known. The method was PCR. TCRdb records Illumina iSeq 100 as the sequencer. DNA from cultured CD4+ T cells was subjected to TCR sequencing with the Oncomine TCR Beta short-read assay at the Johns Hopkins FTIC core. The public sequencing data were trimmed at Q25 with fastp and processed into clonotypes with MiXCR by TCRdb, which kept only in-frame beta chains. For every CDR3 protein sequence, its rows merge into one entry that carries the most common genes and DNA. Here the sample has almost 15,000 distinct CDR3 sequences; just over 20% occur a single time. The top ten constitute 10% to 15% of the sample. Read against the paper, the sample's treatment or condition label means: roughly 11-day PBMC culture with coronavirus spike peptide pools or control peptides (ViraFEST assay).

The sample consisted of CD4+ T cells from blood, cultured in vitro, taken before SARS-CoV-2 vaccination. The receptors come from a human donor who received a COVID-19 vaccine.

The genes are TRBV20-1 and TRBJ1-1; 7 bases align to TRBD1. This CDR3 is 13 amino acids long. The V and J ends lost 6 bases and 8 bases, in that order; junction bases with no gene match: 12. CDR1 DFQATT and CDR2 SNEGSKA come from the germline V gene (reference sequence). DNA for the CDR3: TGCAGTGCCACGGGACAGCCCGAGATAGAAGCTTTCTTT. Encoded protein: CSATGQPEIEAFF.

This clonotype has a handful of counts. The genes are TRBV11-3 and TRBJ2-5; 8 positions agree with TRBD2. The CDR3 loop spans 16 amino acids. CDR1 is SGHNT and CDR2 is YENEEA in the germline V gene. V was pared by 2 bases and J by 4 bases, with 9 bases of the junction left unmatched. The CDR3 DNA sequence: TGTGCCAGCAGCTTACGAGGGCGGGGGGCTGGAGAGACCCAGTACTTC. It yields the protein CASSLRGRGAGETQYF.

The chain couples TRBV29-1 to TRBJ1-1; no firm D call. The length of the CDR3 is 11 residues. Germline V gene lookup returns CDR1 SQVTM and CDR2 ANQGSEA. Trimming left V 4 bases short and J 4 bases short, with 7 bases between. The chain's CDR3 is CSVGRGTEAFF. CDR3 nucleotides: TGCAGCGTTGGGCGGGGCACTGAAGCTTTCTTT.

The V call is TRBV19, the J call TRBJ1-1; TRBD1 aligns across 9 bases. Germline trimming cut 7 bases from V and 2 bases from J; bases unmatched to any gene: 11. Looked up from germline, CDR1 is LNHDA and CDR2 is SQIVND (reference sequence). The CDR3 sequence is 16 residues long. The DNA for the CDR3 is TGTGCCAGTACCCCTCCCAGGACAGGGGAAAACACTGAAGCTTTCTTT. It yields the protein CASTPPRTGENTEAFF.

This clonotype was counted only a few times. The genes are TRBV12-3 or TRBV12-4 and TRBJ1-2; tentative D call: TRBD1 (6 bases). V lost 3 bases, J lost 3 bases, and 11 bases lay in between. The CDR3 covers 14 residues. CDR3 coding DNA: TGTGCCAGCAGTTTTGTGGACAGCCACTATGGCTACACCTTC. It is translated as CASSFVDSHYGYTF.

In its sample, this clonotype was seen a few times. The rearrangement joins TRBV5-1 to TRBJ1-2; 7 nucleotides line up with TRBD1. Trimming removed 4 bases from V and 7 bases from J; junction bases left unmatched: 7. The CDR3 spans 13 residues. Germline CDR1 SGHRS, CDR2 YFSETQ. The CDR3 DNA reads as TGCGCCAGCAGCCTCACAGGGGAGGTTGGCTACACCTTC. Translated, it gives CASSLTGEVGYTF.

The genes are TRBV5-1 and TRBJ1-6; the D gene is possibly TRBD1 (6 bases). The CDR3 runs 14 residues. CDR1 SGHRS and CDR2 YFSETQ come from the germline V gene. V lost 0 bases, J lost 9 bases, and 10 bases lay in between. The CDR3 reads CASSLDREGSPLHF. Written as DNA, the CDR3 is TGCGCCAGCAGCTTGGACAGGGAAGGTTCACCCCTCCACTTT.

The rearrangement uses TRBV2 and TRBJ2-5; perhaps TRBD1 as D (5 bases). Germline V gene sequence: CDR1 SNHLY, CDR2 FYNNEI. V shed 1 base and J shed 5 bases, with 11 bases lying between them. The CDR3 is 14 residues long. As DNA, the CDR3 is TGTGCCAGCAGTGAAGGTCAGGGCAGGGAGACCCAGTACTTC. As protein: CASSEGQGRETQYF. Combining the CDR3 with reference TRBV2 and TRBJ2-5 gives the whole variable domain EPEVTQTPSHQVTQMGQEVILRCVPISNHLYFYWYRQILGQKVEFLVSFYNNEISEKSEIFDDQFSVERPDGSNFTLKIRSTKLEDSAMYFCASSEGQGRETQYFGPGTRLLVL.

V gene TRBV6-5 combines with J gene TRBJ2-5; no clear D. Deletions cut 3 bases from V and 3 bases from J, with 8 bases between. Germline V gene lookup returns CDR1 MNHEY and CDR2 SVGAGI. This CDR3 is built from 13 residues. The CDR3 DNA reads as TGTGCCAGCAGTTATGGACCTAAAGAGACCCAGTACTTC. Its protein is CASSYGPKETQYF.

This clonotype was counted between two and nine times. The rearrangement links TRBV20-1 to TRBJ2-6, with a possible D match to TRBD1 (6 bases). CDR3 length: 15 residues. Trimming removed 0 bases at V and 5 bases at J, with 11 bases between. Germline CDR1 DFQATT, CDR2 SNEGSKA (reference sequence). The CDR3, as DNA: TGCAGTGCTAGAGACTCGGACAGCAGGGCCAACGTCCTGACTTTC. This gives the protein CSARDSDSRANVLTF.

The chain joins TRBV14 to TRBJ1-6; D is unresolved. The CDR3 has 19 residues. V was shortened by 0 bases and J by 7 bases, with 22 bases between the two germline ends. Germline V gene sequence: CDR1 SGHDN, CDR2 FVKESK. This chain's CDR3 is CASSQDYLGGVYSNSPLHF. DNA of the CDR3: TGTGCCAGCAGCCAAGATTACCTAGGCGGGGTATATAGCAATTCACCCCTCCACTTT.

This rearrangement joins TRBV6-1 to TRBJ2-3; 8 bases fit TRBD2. The V gene's germline CDR1 is MNHNS and CDR2 SASEGT. The CDR3 has 16 amino acids. V shed 6 bases and J 1 base; nucleotides not matched to a gene: 9. This chain's CDR3 is CASREKRGPGTDTQYF. DNA for the CDR3: TGTGCCAGCAGGGAAAAGCGGGGGCCGGGCACAGATACGCAGTATTTT.

This clonotype turned up a few times. The V gene is TRBV18, the J gene TRBJ2-5; 13 bases are a match to TRBD2. Germline CDR1 KGHSH, CDR2 LQKENI. The CDR3 is 15 residues long. V lost 8 bases and J lost 4; bases outside the gene matches: 7. This CDR3 is CASGRTSGGGETQYF. For the CDR3, the DNA is TGTGCCAGCGGACGGACTAGCGGGGGAGGAGAGACCCAGTACTTC.

In this sample, this clonotype turned up a few times. V is TRBV12-5 and J is TRBJ1-6; 8 bases are a match to TRBD1. The CDR3 has 14 residues. V shed 3 bases, J shed 9 bases, and the junction held 4 bases outside the gene matches. The germline V gene encodes CDR1 LGHNT and CDR2 FRNRAP. The CDR3 DNA sequence: TGTGCTAGTGGTTTACAGGGGGTTCCTTCACCCCTCCACTTT. Its protein product is CASGLQGVPSPLHF.

This clonotype was seen only a few times. The rearrangement uses TRBV29-1 and TRBJ1-2, with TRBD1 matching over 8 bases. Germline V lookup: CDR1 SQVTM, CDR2 ANQGSEA. The CDR3 is made up of 13 amino acids. V gave up 7 bases and J gave up 5 bases; unmatched junction bases: 9. CDR3 loop: CSDQGAGIYGYTF. CDR3 bases: TGCAGCGACCAGGGGGCGGGAATTTATGGCTACACCTTC.

This clonotype was found a few times. The CDR3 DNA sequence: TGTGCCAGCAGTTTCGAGACAGCGAATTCACCCCTCCACTTT. This gives the protein CASSFETANSPLHF. The rearrangement links TRBV12-3 or TRBV12-4 to TRBJ1-6, with TRBD1 as a possible D gene (5 bases). V lost 3 bases to trimming and J lost 7 bases, with 10 bases between them. The CDR3 spans 14 residues.

This clonotype appeared a few times. V and J are TRBV7-3 and TRBJ2-7; TRBD2 aligns across 9 bases. The J segment lost 7 bases and the V segment lost 7 bases, leaving 11 bases of the junction unmatched. Germline V gives CDR1 SGHTA, CDR2 FQGTGA. This CDR3 comprises 14 residues. CDR3 in DNA: TGTGCCAGCACCAAGACTAGCGGACTTACTGAGCAGTACTTC. It yields the protein CASTKTSGLTEQYF.

V usage is TRBV20-1 and J usage is TRBJ2-1, with D tentatively TRBD1 (6 bases). Germline CDR1 reads DFQATT; CDR2 reads SNEGSKA (reference sequence). CDR3 length: 14 residues. V lost 6 bases to trimming and J lost 4 bases, with 16 bases between them. CDR3: CSALTGTRYNEQFF. The DNA for the CDR3 is TGCAGTGCGTTAACCGGGACAAGGTACAATGAGCAGTTCTTC.